This is a list of T cell receptor beta chains from one sample in a study of blood T cell repertoires in COVID-19. Repertoires were generated with immunoSEQ multiplex PCR, while TCRdb's copy carries only in-frame clones and drops some. The table includes about 300,000 clones, roughly 86% detected once. Specimen: PBMCs or T cells enriched from blood (not recorded which). These receptors were obtained from a woman in her forties or fifties who had been exposed to COVID-19. CDR3s include the opening cysteine and the closing phenylalanine or tryptophan. D genes are given only for firm matches. For some rows the clone size is stated as once, few or many, or as a class when expanded; others skip it.

CDR3,DNA,J,V,D,size
CASSAADGGGKLFF,TGCGCCAGCAGCGCGGCGGACGGAGGAGGAAAACTGTTTTTT,TRBJ1-4,TRBV5-1,.,.
CASMAGQGISYEQYF,TGTGCCAGCATGGCGGGACAGGGGATTTCCTACGAGCAGTACTTC,TRBJ2-7,TRBV2,TRBD1,.
CASRHRDRLNEKLFF,TGTGCCAGTAGGCACCGGGACAGGCTAAATGAAAAACTGTTTTTT,TRBJ1-4,TRBV19,TRBD1,few
CASSVTGGNEKLFF,TGTGCCAGCAGCGTGACAGGGGGAAATGAAAAACTGTTTTTT,TRBJ1-4,TRBV5-4,TRBD1,.
CASSLWQNTEAFF,TGCGCCAGCAGCTTATGGCAGAACACTGAAGCTTTCTTT,TRBJ1-1,TRBV5-1,.,.
CAHKERGYGYTF,TGTGCCCACAAAGAGCGGGGCTATGGCTACACCTTC,TRBJ1-2,TRBV30,.,.
CASSQNRDSPYEQYF,TGTGCCAGCAGCCAAAACCGGGACAGCCCCTACGAGCAGTACTTC,TRBJ2-7,TRBV3-1/TRBV3-2,TRBD1,.
CAWSVETSNTGELFF,TGTGCCTGGAGTGTAGAGACATCGAACACCGGGGAGCTGTTTTTT,TRBJ2-2,TRBV30,.,.
CASRRGTGQGYTF,TGTGCCAGCAGAAGGGGGACAGGGCAAGGCTACACCTTC,TRBJ1-2,TRBV2,TRBD1,.
CASSPIGVYQETQYF,TGTGCCAGCAGCCCTATCGGGGTGTACCAAGAGACCCAGTACTTC,TRBJ2-5,TRBV9,.,.
CASSRLGQGDYGYTF,TGCGCCAGCAGCCGGTTGGGACAGGGTGACTATGGCTACACCTTC,TRBJ1-2,TRBV4-1,TRBD1,.
CASSPTGLGGYTF,TGTGCCAGCAGCCCCACAGGTTTAGGGGGCTACACCTTC,TRBJ1-2,TRBV12-3/TRBV12-4,.,.
CASSLDPTGGGEKLFF,TGCGCCAGCAGCTTGGACCCAACAGGTGGTGGTGAAAAACTGTTTTTT,TRBJ1-4,TRBV5-1,.,.
CASSQDGEDRPLEQYF,TGCGCCAGCAGCCAAGATGGAGAGGACAGGCCTTTAGAGCAGTACTTC,TRBJ2-7,TRBV4-1,TRBD1,.
CASSTIAGTGGSTEAFF,TGTGCCAGCAGCACAATAGCTGGGACAGGGGGTAGCACTGAAGCTTTCTTT,TRBJ1-1,TRBV7-8,TRBD1,.
CASTLSGGVNYGYTF,TGTGCCAGCACCTTGTCTGGAGGGGTAAACTATGGCTACACCTTC,TRBJ1-2,TRBV28,.,.
CASSQVGANSPLHF,TGTGCCAGCAGCCAAGTAGGGGCCAATTCACCCCTCCACTTT,TRBJ1-6,TRBV14,.,.
CASSRKLYEQYF,TGTGCCAGCAGTCGCAAACTCTACGAGCAGTACTTC,TRBJ2-7,TRBV6-7,.,.
CASSEKRIGAGDTQYF,TGTGCCAGCAGCGAGAAACGAATAGGGGCGGGGGATACGCAGTATTTT,TRBJ2-3,TRBV7-2,.,.
CASSQGIWTDLSGNTIYF,TGTGCCAGCAGCCAAGGGATCTGGACAGACCTCTCTGGAAACACCATATATTTT,TRBJ1-3,TRBV4-2,.,.
CASSEIFSDTQYF,TGTGCCAGCAGTGAAATCTTTTCAGATACGCAGTATTTT,TRBJ2-3,TRBV6-1,.,.
CASRRTGRGTDTQYF,TGTGCCAGTAGGCGGACAGGGAGGGGGACAGATACGCAGTATTTT,TRBJ2-3,TRBV19,.,.
CASSDTVEQFF,TGTGCCAGCAGTGATACTGTTGAGCAGTTCTTC,TRBJ2-1,TRBV2,.,.
CATSERGAETQYF,TGTGCCACCAGTGAGAGAGGTGCAGAGACCCAGTACTTC,TRBJ2-5,TRBV24-1,.,.
CASSQFVLQYF,TGTGCCAGCAGCCAGTTTGTCTTGCAGTACTTC,TRBJ2-7,TRBV14,.,once
CASSPFGEAFF,TGTGCCAGCAGCCCCTTCGGTGAAGCTTTCTTT,TRBJ1-1,TRBV7-2,.,.
CASSQFGTSILPDTQYF,TGTGCCAGCAGCCAATTTGGGACTAGCATTCTCCCAGATACGCAGTATTTT,TRBJ2-3,TRBV4-2,TRBD2,.
CASSSPWGHGSPLHF,TGTGCCAGCAGTTCTCCCTGGGGACACGGGTCACCCCTCCACTTT,TRBJ1-6,TRBV6-5,.,few
CASSEVVGAYSNQPQHF,TGTGCCAGCAGTGAAGTGGTGGGGGCCTATAGCAATCAGCCCCAGCATTTT,TRBJ1-5,TRBV2,.,.
CASSLPPGLAGDADYNEQFF,TGTGCCAGCAGTTTACCCCCGGGACTAGCGGGGGACGCCGACTACAATGAGCAGTTCTTC,TRBJ2-1,TRBV27,TRBD2,.
CASSFTRSGEAFF,TGTGCCAGCAGTTTTACAAGATCGGGTGAAGCTTTCTTT,TRBJ1-1,TRBV27,.,.
CAWSAPRDNYYQPQHF,TGTGCCTGGAGTGCCCCCCGGGACAATTATTATCAGCCCCAGCATTTT,TRBJ1-5,TRBV30,.,.
CASSVEKLTGERSGQPQHF,TGTGCCAGCAGCGTAGAAAAGCTGACAGGAGAGCGCTCCGGTCAGCCCCAGCATTTT,TRBJ1-5,TRBV9,.,.
CASSRRGTAEEGYTF,TGTGCCAGCAGCCGACGGGGGACAGCCGAGGAGGGCTACACCTTC,TRBJ1-2,TRBV3-1/TRBV3-2,TRBD1,.
CASRGQGGNEQFF,TGTGCCAGCAGGGGGCAGGGGGGTAATGAGCAGTTCTTC,TRBJ2-1,TRBV6-5,.,.
CASSDRPGTGDEQYF,TGTGCCAGCAGCGACAGACCCGGGACAGGGGACGAGCAGTACTTC,TRBJ2-7,TRBV5-4,TRBD1,.
CSARRGGNAGELFF,TGCAGCGCAAGGCGGGGGGGAAACGCCGGGGAGCTGTTTTTT,TRBJ2-2,TRBV29-1,TRBD2,.
CASSASGGVSYEQYF,TGTGCCAGCAGTGCTAGCGGGGGTGTCTCCTACGAGCAGTACTTC,TRBJ2-7,TRBV2,TRBD2,.
CASKSGGPPDTQYF,TGTGCCAGCAAGAGCGGGGGGCCCCCAGATACGCAGTATTTT,TRBJ2-3,TRBV6-5,TRBD2,.
CASSQPGTQPGVLTF,TGCGCCAGCAGCCAACCGGGGACTCAACCCGGTGTCCTGACTTTC,TRBJ2-6,TRBV4-1,.,.
CASRINTGGNYGYTF,TGTGCCAGTAGGATAAACACAGGGGGCAACTATGGCTACACCTTC,TRBJ1-2,TRBV19,TRBD1,.
CASSEGRGKTQYF,TGTGCCAGCAGTGAAGGAAGGGGGAAGACCCAGTACTTC,TRBJ2-5,TRBV2,.,.
CASSLTDTQYF,TGTGCCAGCAGCCTAACAGATACGCAGTATTTT,TRBJ2-3,TRBV14,.,.
CASSSAGTSSYNEQFF,TGTGCCAGTAGTAGCGCCGGGACTAGCTCCTACAATGAGCAGTTCTTC,TRBJ2-1,TRBV19,TRBD2,.
CASSLGQGGEQYF,TGCGCCAGCAGCTTGGGACAGGGGGGCGAGCAGTACTTC,TRBJ2-7,TRBV5-1,TRBD1,.
CASSQGTGTNEQFF,TGTGCCAGCAGCCAAGGGACAGGGACAAATGAGCAGTTCTTC,TRBJ2-1,TRBV3-1/TRBV3-2,TRBD1,.
CASSPGSSNEKLFF,TGTGCCAGCAGCCCGGGGTCATCTAATGAAAAACTGTTTTTT,TRBJ1-4,TRBV3-1/TRBV3-2,.,.
CAGHSPNQPQHF,TGTGCCGGCCACAGTCCCAATCAGCCCCAGCATTTT,TRBJ1-5,TRBV6-5,.,.
CASSPRGGRTDTQYF,TGTGCCAGCAGCCCCCGCGGGGGACGCACAGATACGCAGTATTTT,TRBJ2-3,TRBV5-8,TRBD2,.
CASSPPGPLAYEQYF,TGCGCCAGCAGCCCACCTGGGCCCCTCGCCTACGAGCAGTACTTC,TRBJ2-7,TRBV4-1,.,.
CASSLGFGRGNTIYF,TGTGCCAGCAGCTTAGGGTTTGGCCGTGGAAACACCATATATTTT,TRBJ1-3,TRBV11-2,.,.
CAWSVGANSNQPQHF,TGTGCCTGGAGTGTGGGGGCCAATAGCAATCAGCCCCAGCATTTT,TRBJ1-5,TRBV30,.,.
CASSSEDTWNGYTF,TGCGCCAGCAGCTCAGAGGACACCTGGAATGGCTACACCTTC,TRBJ1-2,TRBV5-1,.,.
CASSHSDRNYGYTF,TGTGCCAGCAGCCATTCAGACAGAAACTATGGCTACACCTTC,TRBJ1-2,TRBV3-1/TRBV3-2,.,.
CASSWLAGGQYEQFF,TGTGCCAGCAGCTGGCTAGCGGGGGGGCAGTATGAGCAGTTCTTC,TRBJ2-1,TRBV5-4,TRBD2,.
CASSVTPQPDNSPLHF,TGTGCCAGCAGCGTTACGCCTCAACCGGATAATTCACCCCTCCACTTT,TRBJ1-6,TRBV9,.,.